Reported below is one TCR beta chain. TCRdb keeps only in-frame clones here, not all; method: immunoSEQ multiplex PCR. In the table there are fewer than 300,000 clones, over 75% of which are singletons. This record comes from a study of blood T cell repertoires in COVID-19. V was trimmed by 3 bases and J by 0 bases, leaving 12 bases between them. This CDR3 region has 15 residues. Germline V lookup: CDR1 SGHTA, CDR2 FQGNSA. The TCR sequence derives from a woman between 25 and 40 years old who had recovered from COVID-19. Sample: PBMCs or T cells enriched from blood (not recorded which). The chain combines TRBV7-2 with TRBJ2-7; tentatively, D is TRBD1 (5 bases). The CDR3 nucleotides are TGTGCCAGCAGCTTGGGGCCGGAAAGCTCCTACGAGCAGTACTTC. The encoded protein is CASSLGPESSYEQYF.